A single sample is the source of the 23 T cell receptor beta chains below, sequenced in a study of blood T cell repertoires in COVID-19. The table came from immunoSEQ multiplex PCR; TCRdb's copy has only in-frame clones and leaves some out. The sample yields roughly 400,000 clones, 88% seen once. The sample was PBMCs or T cells enriched from blood (not recorded which). The receptors originated from a middle-aged woman with acute COVID-19.

The V call is TRBV6-4, the J call TRBJ2-7; tentatively, D is TRBD1 (5 bases). V lost 3 bases to trimming and J lost 3 bases, with 12 bases between them. The germline V gene has CDR1 MRHNA and CDR2 SNTAGT. This CDR3 has 14 amino acids. In nucleotides, the CDR3 is TGTGCCAGCAGTGAATCAGGGTCCGACTACGAGCAGTACTTC. This translates into CASSESGSDYEQYF.

This clone came up once. Different DNA sequences within this sample yield the same CDR3. V usage is TRBV7-9 and J usage is TRBJ1-1; D may be TRBD1 (6 bases). The germline CDR1 and CDR2 sequences are SEHNR and FQNEAQ (reference sequence). Trimming cost V 4 bases and J 5 bases, with 11 bases left between them. This CDR3 has 13 residues. DNA of the CDR3: TGTGCCAGCAGCTACCAAGGGGGAACTGAAGCTTTCTTT. This translates into CASSYQGGTEAFF.

The V and J genes are TRBV5-6 and TRBJ1-1, with 9 bases lining up with TRBD1. V trimming: 2 bases; J trimming: 12 bases; junction bases outside the gene matches: 8. CDR1 is SGHDT, CDR2 YYEEEE, per germline. CDR3 length: 13 amino acids. The CDR3 coding sequence is TGTGCCAGCAGCTTAACAGGGGGCGCGGGTCCTTTCTTT. Protein: CASSLTGGAGPFF.

The V gene is TRBV2, the J gene TRBJ2-7; 8 bases fit TRBD1. J lost 2 bases, V lost 2 bases, and 5 bases had no gene match. CDR1 SNHLY and CDR2 FYNNEI come from the germline V gene. This CDR3 has 15 amino acids. This CDR3 is CASSESQGAPYEQYF. The CDR3, as DNA: TGTGCCAGCAGTGAAAGTCAGGGGGCCCCCTACGAGCAGTACTTC. Based on the CDR3 plus reference TRBV2 and TRBJ2-7, the full variable domain is EPEVTQTPSHQVTQMGQEVILRCVPISNHLYFYWYRQILGQKVEFLVSFYNNEISEKSEIFDDQFSVERPDGSNFTLKIRSTKLEDSAMYFCASSESQGAPYEQYFGPGTRLTVT.

This clone was detected a few times. The chain employs TRBV2 and TRBJ1-2; 8 bases are a match to TRBD1. V lost 4 bases to trimming and J lost 4 bases; unmatched junction nucleotides: 11. The germline CDR1 and CDR2 sequences are SNHLY and FYNNEI. The CDR3 loop spans 16 amino acids. The DNA of the CDR3 is TGTGCCAGCAGTGTTGGAGGACAGGGAGTCCGCTATGGCTACACCTTC. The encoded protein is CASSVGGQGVRYGYTF.

The V gene is TRBV19, the J gene TRBJ1-1; tentatively, D is TRBD1 (6 bases). The CDR3 contains 13 residues. Trimming took 11 bases from V and 1 from J, leaving 14 bases between them. Germline-derived CDR1 and CDR2 are LNHDA and SQIVND (reference sequence). The CDR3 sequence is CASSGTTNTEAFF. CDR3 coding DNA: TGTGCCTCCTCCGGGACAACGAACACTGAAGCTTTCTTT. Full variable domain (remainder filled in from reference TRBV19 and TRBJ1-1): DGGITQSPKYLFRKEGQNVTLSCEQNLNHDAMYWYRQDPGQGLRLIYYSQIVNDFQKGDIAEGYSVSREKKESFPLTVTSAQKNPTAFYLCASSGTTNTEAFFGQGTRLTVV.

The genes are TRBV9 and TRBJ2-3; 14 bases are shared with TRBD2. This CDR3 is 19 amino acids long. The V gene's germline CDR1 is SGDLS and CDR2 YYNGEE. V shed 4 bases, J shed 2 bases, and the junction held 12 bases outside the gene matches. This CDR3 is CASSNSRTSGGPITDTQYF. The CDR3 bases are TGTGCCAGCAGCAATTCCCGGACTAGCGGGGGGCCTATCACAGATACGCAGTATTTT. Full variable domain (missing parts from reference TRBV9 and TRBJ2-3): DSGVTQTPKHLITATGQRVTLRCSPRSGDLSVYWYQQSLDQGLQFLIQYYNGEERAKGNILERFSAQQFPDLHSELNLSSLELGDSALYFCASSNSRTSGGPITDTQYFGPGTRLTVL.

This chain uses TRBV9 with TRBJ2-1; 7 bases fit TRBD1. V trimming: 3 bases; J trimming: 2 bases; junction bases outside the gene matches: 11. The germline gives CDR1 SGDLS, CDR2 YYNGEE. The CDR3 extends over 17 amino acids. The chain's CDR3 is CASSAKLDRAPYNEQFF. CDR3 in DNA: TGTGCCAGCAGCGCAAAACTAGACAGGGCTCCCTACAATGAGCAGTTCTTC.

The chain joins TRBV10-1 to TRBJ1-1; D ambiguous. The CDR3 sequence is 13 residues long. Germline V gene data show CDR1 as WNHNN and CDR2 as SYGVQD (reference sequence). V was clipped by 6 bases and J by 0 bases, with 8 bases between them. The CDR3 spells CASRANMNTEAFF. The CDR3, as DNA: TGCGCCAGCAGGGCCAACATGAACACTGAAGCTTTCTTT.

This clone is a singleton in its sample. The V gene is TRBV29-1, the J gene TRBJ2-5, with a weak D call TRBD2 (5 bases). Germline V lookup: CDR1 SQVTM, CDR2 ANQGSEA. The CDR3 extends over 13 amino acids. V lost 5 bases, J lost 5 bases, and 15 bases lay in between. The CDR3 DNA reads TGCAGCGTTTTTCGTTCGGGGTTGGAGACCCAGTACTTC. Protein product: CSVFRSGLETQYF.

The genes are TRBV7-9 and TRBJ2-3; 7 bases map to TRBD1. With V trimmed by 4 bases and J by 4 bases, 8 bases remained unmatched. From germline, CDR1 is SEHNR and CDR2 FQNEAQ (reference sequence). The CDR3 runs 15 residues. The CDR3 DNA sequence: TGTGCCAGCAGCTCACAGGGGAAGGGCCCAGATACGCAGTATTTT. Its translation: CASSSQGKGPDTQYF.

This chain links TRBV7-9 with TRBJ1-2; D remains ambiguous. This CDR3 has 14 amino acids. CDR1 SEHNR and CDR2 FQNEAQ come from the germline V gene (reference sequence). V was pared by 5 bases and J by 5 bases, with 15 bases between. The DNA for the CDR3 is TGTGCCAGCAGCGGTTATGCCGGAGCGTATGGCTACACCTTC. Its translation is CASSGYAGAYGYTF.

V gene TRBV5-4 combines with J gene TRBJ2-7; the match to TRBD2 covers 7 bases. The CDR3 totals 14 residues. The J segment lost 0 bases and the V segment lost 4 bases, leaving 4 bases of the junction unmatched. Germline values: CDR1 SGHNT, CDR2 YYREEE (reference sequence). The CDR3 region has the DNA TGTGCCAGCAGCCACCCTAGCGGCTCCTACGAGCAGTACTTC. This translates into CASSHPSGSYEQYF.

J is TRBJ1-2 and V is TRBV5-1; D is possibly TRBD1 (6 bases). CDR1 and CDR2 from the germline V gene are SGHRS and YFSETQ. This CDR3 region has 19 residues. V lost 4 bases and J 1 base, leaving 26 bases between the germline ends. The CDR3 nucleotides read TGCGCCAGCAGCACGGATATAATGGACAGAACTGAGAATAACTATGGCTACACCTTC. This gives the protein CASSTDIMDRTENNYGYTF.

This CDR3 is CASSYRENTEAFF. In DNA form, the CDR3 reads TGTGCCAGCAGCTACCGGGAGAACACTGAAGCTTTCTTT. The chain links TRBV5-4 to TRBJ1-1; D gene ambiguous. This CDR3 spans 13 amino acids. The germline gives CDR1 SGHNT, CDR2 YYREEE (reference sequence). Trimming left V 3 bases short and J 1 base short, with 7 bases between.

The V gene is TRBV19, the J gene TRBJ2-5; D is possibly TRBD1 (6 bases). CDR3 length equals 16 residues. Trimming removed 5 bases from V and 1 base from J, with 17 bases in between. Germline loops: CDR1 LNHDA, CDR2 SQIVND (reference sequence). CDR3 in amino acids: CASSAHQGSPQETQYF. The CDR3 nucleotides read TGTGCCAGTAGTGCCCACCAGGGGTCCCCCCAAGAGACCCAGTACTTC.

The V call is TRBV30, the J call TRBJ1-6, with D uncertain. With 1 base removed from V and 7 bases from J, the gap between germline ends came to 8 bases. CDR1 is GTSNPN, CDR2 SVGIG, per germline (reference sequence). There are 13 residues in the CDR3. CDR3 loop: CAWSDPGNSPLHF. CDR3 nucleotide sequence: TGTGCCTGGAGTGACCCAGGAAATTCACCCCTCCACTTT.

This chain joins TRBV7-9 and TRBJ1-3, with D tentatively TRBD1 (6 bases). Trimming took 9 bases from V and 4 from J, leaving 13 bases between them. The germline V gene has CDR1 SEHNR and CDR2 FQNEAQ (reference sequence). CDR3 length: 13 residues. CDR3 loop: CASIEGVGNTIYF. The CDR3 DNA reads as TGTGCCAGTATTGAGGGGGTCGGAAACACCATATATTTT.

The genes are TRBV30 and TRBJ1-3; no clear D. The CDR3 length is 13 residues. The germline V gene has CDR1 GTSNPN and CDR2 SVGIG (reference sequence). V was trimmed by 3 bases and J by 4 bases, leaving 10 bases between them. DNA for the CDR3: TGTGCCTGGAGCAACCTTAGAGGAAACACCATATATTTT. As protein: CAWSNLRGNTIYF.

V usage is TRBV6-5 and J usage is TRBJ1-6; D is unclear. The CDR3 runs to 15 residues. V lost 1 base to trimming and J lost 10 bases, with 14 bases between them. Germline V CDR1 and CDR2: MNHEY, SVGAGI. The CDR3 region is CASSYWEGPRSPLHF. The CDR3 DNA reads as TGTGCCAGCAGTTACTGGGAGGGCCCCCGATCACCCCTCCACTTT.

This chain's CDR3 is CASSIDEQGTGNIQYF. The CDR3 region has the DNA TGTGCCAGTAGTATAGATGAGCAGGGAACCGGAAACATTCAGTACTTC. This rearrangement joins TRBV19 to TRBJ2-4; D perhaps matches TRBD1 (5 bases). Trimming took off 0 bases at V and 6 bases at J, with 15 bases between the two ends. Germline V CDR1 and CDR2: LNHDA, SQIVND (reference sequence). The CDR3 has 16 amino acids.

The rearrangement joins TRBV14 to TRBJ2-5; no firm D call. Per germline, CDR1 SGHDN and CDR2 FVKESK. The ends were cut back, 0 bases at V and 5 bases at J, with 10 bases in the middle. The CDR3 runs to 14 residues. For the CDR3, the DNA is TGTGCCAGCAGCCAAGATGAGTGGTGGGAGACCCAGTACTTC. Amino acids: CASSQDEWWETQYF. The full variable domain, rest sourced from reference TRBV14 and TRBJ2-5, is EAGVTQFPSHSVIEKGQTVTLRCDPISGHDNLYWYRRVMGKEIKFLLHFVKESKQDESGMPNNRFLAERTGGTYSTLKVQPAELEDSGVYFCASSQDEWWETQYFGPGTRLLVL.

The chain recombines TRBV28 with TRBJ2-1; a possible D gene is TRBD1 (6 bases). There are 12 residues in the CDR3. Germline lookup yields CDR1 MDHEN and CDR2 SYDVKM. V gave up 6 bases and J gave up 9 bases, with 12 bases separating them. CDR3 sequence reads: CASRADRIEQFF. The CDR3 DNA follows: TGTGCCAGCAGGGCAGACAGGATTGAGCAGTTCTTC. Full variable domain (missing parts from reference TRBV28 and TRBJ2-1): DVKVTQSSRYLVKRTGEKVFLECVQDMDHENMFWYRQDPGLGLRLIYFSYDVKMKEKGDIPEGYSVSREKKERFSLILESASTNQTSMYLCASRADRIEQFFGPGTRLTVL.